The 3 T cell receptor beta chains reported below all come from one sample, sequenced in a study of PD-1 blockade in classical Hodgkin lymphoma. Time point described: cycle 4 day 1 (C4D1), after less than 7 weeks of nivolumab. With no exception, relapse followed autologous stem cell transplantation in all patients, and brentuximab vedotin exposure varied. Isolation of CD4+ T cells from thawed PBMCs was performed by magnetic negative selection. The protocol was immunoSEQ multiplex PCR, while the TCRdb copy is restricted to in-frame clones and leaves out a portion. The repertoire includes 34,000 or so clones, 92% of them detected once, and about 0.31% sits in the top ten. The source material was CD4+ T cells from blood, sampled before the fourth cycle of nivolumab. Source of these receptors: a human donor with classical Hodgkin lymphoma.

The V call is TRBV7-9, the J call TRBJ2-7; D remains ambiguous. CDR3 length: 11 amino acids. V dropped 2 bases and J dropped 10 bases, with 9 bases sitting between them. Germline V gene sequence: CDR1 SEHNR, CDR2 FQNEAQ (reference sequence). CDR3 in amino acids: CASSLLQDQYF. CDR3 nucleotide sequence: TGTGCCAGCAGCTTACTGCAGGATCAGTACTTC.

J is TRBJ1-1 and V is TRBV14; D uncertain. The CDR3 contains 15 residues. Trimming took off 5 bases at V and 4 bases at J, with 17 bases between the two ends. In germline, CDR1 is SGHDN, CDR2 FVKESK. CDR3 sequence: CASSELGRVLTEAFF. CDR3 bases: TGTGCCAGCAGCGAGCTTGGTAGGGTACTCACTGAAGCTTTCTTT.

The chain combines TRBV28 with TRBJ2-6; no definite D call. Trimming stripped 1 base from V and 4 bases from J, with 8 bases between. This CDR3 region has 15 residues. CDR1 and CDR2 from the germline V gene are MDHEN and SYDVKM. CDR3 sequence (DNA): TGTGCCAGCAGTTTATTTAGGGCCGGGGCCAACGTCCTGACTTTC. Its protein product is CASSLFRAGANVLTF.